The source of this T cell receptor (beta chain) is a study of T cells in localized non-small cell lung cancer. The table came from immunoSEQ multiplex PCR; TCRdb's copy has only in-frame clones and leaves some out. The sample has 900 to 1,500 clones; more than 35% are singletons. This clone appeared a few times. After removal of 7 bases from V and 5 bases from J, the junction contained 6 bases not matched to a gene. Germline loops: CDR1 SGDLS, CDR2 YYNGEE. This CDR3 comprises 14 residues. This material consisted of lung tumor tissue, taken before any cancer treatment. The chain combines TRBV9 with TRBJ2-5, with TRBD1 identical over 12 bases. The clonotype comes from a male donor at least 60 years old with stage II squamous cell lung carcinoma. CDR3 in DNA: TGTGCCAGCGGGACAGGGGGCTTCGGGGAGACCCAGTACTTC. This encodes CASGTGGFGETQYF.